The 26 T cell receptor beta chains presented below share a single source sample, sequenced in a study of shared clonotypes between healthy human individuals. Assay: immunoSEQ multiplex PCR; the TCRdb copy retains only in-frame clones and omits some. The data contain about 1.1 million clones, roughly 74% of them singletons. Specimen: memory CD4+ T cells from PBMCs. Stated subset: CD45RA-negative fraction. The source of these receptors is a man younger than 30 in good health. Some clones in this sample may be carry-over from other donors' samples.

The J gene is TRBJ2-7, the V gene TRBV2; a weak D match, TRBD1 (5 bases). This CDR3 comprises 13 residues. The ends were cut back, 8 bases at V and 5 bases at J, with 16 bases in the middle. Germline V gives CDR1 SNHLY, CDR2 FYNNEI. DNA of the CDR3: TGTGCCAGCGGCCCCGGGTGGGGCGACGAGCAGTACTTC. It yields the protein CASGPGWGDEQYF.

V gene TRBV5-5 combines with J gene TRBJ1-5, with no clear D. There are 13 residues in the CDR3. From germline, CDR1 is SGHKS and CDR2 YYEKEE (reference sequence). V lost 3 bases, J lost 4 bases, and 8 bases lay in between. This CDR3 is CASSSLGNQPQHF. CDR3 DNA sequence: TGTGCCAGCAGCTCACTTGGGAATCAGCCCCAGCATTTT.

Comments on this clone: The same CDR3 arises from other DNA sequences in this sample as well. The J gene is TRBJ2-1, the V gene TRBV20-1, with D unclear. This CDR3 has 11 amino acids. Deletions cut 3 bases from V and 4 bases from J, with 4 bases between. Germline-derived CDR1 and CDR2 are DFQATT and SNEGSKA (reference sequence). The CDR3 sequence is CSARAYNEQFF. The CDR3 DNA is TGCAGTGCTAGGGCGTACAATGAGCAGTTCTTC.

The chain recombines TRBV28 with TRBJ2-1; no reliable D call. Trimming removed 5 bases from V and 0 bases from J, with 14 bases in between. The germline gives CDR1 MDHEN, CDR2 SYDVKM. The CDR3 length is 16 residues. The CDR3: CASSAWRTGSYNEQFF. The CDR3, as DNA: TGTGCCAGCAGTGCGTGGCGGACGGGCTCCTACAATGAGCAGTTCTTC.

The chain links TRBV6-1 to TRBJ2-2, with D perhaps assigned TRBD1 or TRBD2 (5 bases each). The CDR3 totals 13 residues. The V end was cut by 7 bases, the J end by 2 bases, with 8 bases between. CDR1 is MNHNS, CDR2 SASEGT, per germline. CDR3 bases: TGTGCCAGCACCAGGGACAACACCGGGGAGCTGTTTTTT. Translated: CASTRDNTGELFF.

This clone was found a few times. The CDR3 is CASSLLGQTYGYTF. The CDR3 DNA is TGTGCCAGCAGTTTATTAGGACAGACTTATGGCTACACCTTC. The chain employs TRBV28 and TRBJ1-2; perhaps TRBD1 as D (6 bases). This CDR3 spans 14 amino acids. The V and J ends lost 1 base and 5 bases respectively, with 11 bases between them. Germline V gene lookup returns CDR1 MDHEN and CDR2 SYDVKM.

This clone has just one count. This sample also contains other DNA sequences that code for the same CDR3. The CDR3 loop is CASSLGPLSSGNTIYF. Written as DNA, the CDR3 is TGTGCCAGCAGCTTAGGTCCGCTGAGCTCTGGAAACACCATATATTTT. This chain joins TRBV7-2 and TRBJ1-3, with unresolved D. V was cut by 1 base and J by 0 bases, with 10 bases left in between. Germline CDR1 SGHTA, CDR2 FQGNSA. The CDR3 is 16 residues long.

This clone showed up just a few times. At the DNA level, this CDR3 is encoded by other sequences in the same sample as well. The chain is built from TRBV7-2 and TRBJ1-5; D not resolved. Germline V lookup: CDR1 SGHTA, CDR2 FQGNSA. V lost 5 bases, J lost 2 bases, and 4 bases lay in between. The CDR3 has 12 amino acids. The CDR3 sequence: CASSLGNQPQHF. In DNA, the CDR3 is TGTGCCAGCAGCCTCGGCAATCAGCCCCAGCATTTT. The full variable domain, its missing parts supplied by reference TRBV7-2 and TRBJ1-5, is GAGVSQSPSNKVTEKGKDVELRCDPISGHTALYWYRQSLGQGLEFLIYFQGNSAPDKSGLPSDRFSAERTGGSVSTLTIQRTQQEDSAVYLCASSLGNQPQHFGDGTRLSIL.

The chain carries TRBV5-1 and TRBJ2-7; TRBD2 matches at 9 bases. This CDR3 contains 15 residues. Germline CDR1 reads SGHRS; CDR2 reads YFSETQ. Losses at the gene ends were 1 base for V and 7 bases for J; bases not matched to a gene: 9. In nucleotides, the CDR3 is TGCGCCAGCAGCTTGCTGTCTAGCGGGATGGGAGAGCAGTACTTC. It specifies CASSLLSSGMGEQYF.

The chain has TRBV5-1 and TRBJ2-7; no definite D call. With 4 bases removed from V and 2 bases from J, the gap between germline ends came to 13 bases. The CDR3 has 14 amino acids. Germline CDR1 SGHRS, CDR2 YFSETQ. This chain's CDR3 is CASSQRTVAYEQYF. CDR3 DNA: TGCGCCAGCAGCCAACGGACGGTTGCCTACGAGCAGTACTTC.

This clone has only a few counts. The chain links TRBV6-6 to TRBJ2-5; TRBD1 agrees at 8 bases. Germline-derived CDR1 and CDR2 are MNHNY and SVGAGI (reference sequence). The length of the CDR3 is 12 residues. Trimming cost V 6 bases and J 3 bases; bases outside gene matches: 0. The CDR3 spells CASRDREETQYF. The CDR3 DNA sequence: TGTGCCAGCAGGGACAGGGAAGAGACCCAGTACTTC.

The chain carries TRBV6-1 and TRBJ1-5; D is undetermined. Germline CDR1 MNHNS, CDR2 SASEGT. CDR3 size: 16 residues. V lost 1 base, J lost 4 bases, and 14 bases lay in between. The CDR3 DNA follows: TGTGCCAGCAGTGAAGTCGGCCGCGTCGGGAATCAGCCCCAGCATTTT. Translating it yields CASSEVGRVGNQPQHF.

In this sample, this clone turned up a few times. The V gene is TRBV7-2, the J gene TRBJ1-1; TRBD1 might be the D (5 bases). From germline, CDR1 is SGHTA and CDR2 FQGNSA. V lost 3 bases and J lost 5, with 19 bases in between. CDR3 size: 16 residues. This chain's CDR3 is CASSFHPQGSGTEAFF. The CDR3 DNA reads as TGTGCCAGCAGCTTTCACCCCCAGGGCTCCGGGACTGAAGCTTTCTTT.

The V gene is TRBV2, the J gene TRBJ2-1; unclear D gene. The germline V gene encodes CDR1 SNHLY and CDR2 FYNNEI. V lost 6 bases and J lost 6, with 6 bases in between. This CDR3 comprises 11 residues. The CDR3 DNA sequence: TGTGCCAGCAGGCGGATCAATGAGCAGTTCTTC. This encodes CASRRINEQFF.

The CDR3 DNA reads as TGCGCCAGCAGCCAGGGCAACTCCTACAATGAGCAGTTCTTC. Protein: CASSQGNSYNEQFF. The rearrangement uses TRBV5-1 and TRBJ2-1; D is possibly TRBD1 (5 bases). The CDR3 totals 14 residues. Trimming stripped 4 bases from V and 0 bases from J, with 8 bases between. Germline assignment: CDR1 SGHRS and CDR2 YFSETQ.

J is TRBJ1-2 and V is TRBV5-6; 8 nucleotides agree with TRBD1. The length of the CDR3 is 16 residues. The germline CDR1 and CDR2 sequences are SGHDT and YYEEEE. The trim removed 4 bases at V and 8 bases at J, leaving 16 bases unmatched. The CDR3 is CASSVLQGAVVMGYTF. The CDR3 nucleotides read TGTGCCAGCAGCGTGCTGCAGGGGGCCGTCGTGATGGGCTACACCTTC.

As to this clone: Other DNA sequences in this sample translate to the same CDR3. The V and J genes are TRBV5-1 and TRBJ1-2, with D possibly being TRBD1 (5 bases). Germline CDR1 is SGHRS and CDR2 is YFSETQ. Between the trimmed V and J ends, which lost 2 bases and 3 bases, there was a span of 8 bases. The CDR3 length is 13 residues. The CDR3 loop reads CASSLRGDYGYTF. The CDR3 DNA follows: TGCGCCAGCAGCTTAAGAGGGGACTATGGCTACACCTTC.

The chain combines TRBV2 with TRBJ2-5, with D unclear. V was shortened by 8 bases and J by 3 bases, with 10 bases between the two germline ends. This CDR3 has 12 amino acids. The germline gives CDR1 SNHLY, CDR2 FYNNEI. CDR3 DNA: TGTGCCAGCGACTCGAACGAAGAGACCCAGTACTTC. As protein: CASDSNEETQYF.

In nucleotides, the CDR3 is TGTGCCAGCAGTCGGACAGGGGGACTGATAGCTTTCTTT. Translation: CASSRTGGLIAFF. V usage is TRBV28 and J usage is TRBJ1-1; 10 nucleotides match TRBD1. The CDR3 is made up of 13 amino acids. V shed 5 bases, J shed 10 bases, and the junction held 7 bases outside the gene matches. CDR1 MDHEN and CDR2 SYDVKM come from the germline V gene.

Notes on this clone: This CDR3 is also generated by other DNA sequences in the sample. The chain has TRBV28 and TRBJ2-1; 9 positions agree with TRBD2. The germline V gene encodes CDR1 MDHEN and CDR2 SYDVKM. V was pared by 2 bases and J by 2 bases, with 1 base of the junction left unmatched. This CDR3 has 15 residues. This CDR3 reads CASSLAGGTYNEQFF. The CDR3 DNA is TGTGCCAGCAGTTTAGCGGGAGGGACCTACAATGAGCAGTTCTTC.

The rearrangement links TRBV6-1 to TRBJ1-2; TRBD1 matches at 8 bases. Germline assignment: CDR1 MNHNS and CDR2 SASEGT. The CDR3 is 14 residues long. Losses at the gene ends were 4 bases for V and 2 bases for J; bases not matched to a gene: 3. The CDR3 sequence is CASSVRTGNYGYTF. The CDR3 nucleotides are TGTGCCAGCAGTGTCCGGACAGGGAACTATGGCTACACCTTC.

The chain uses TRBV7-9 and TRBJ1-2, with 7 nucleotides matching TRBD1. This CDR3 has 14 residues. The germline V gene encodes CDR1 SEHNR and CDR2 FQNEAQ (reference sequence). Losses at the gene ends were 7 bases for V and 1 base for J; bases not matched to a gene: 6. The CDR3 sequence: CASTQGQNNYGYTF. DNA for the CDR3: TGTGCCAGCACCCAGGGACAGAATAACTATGGCTACACCTTC.

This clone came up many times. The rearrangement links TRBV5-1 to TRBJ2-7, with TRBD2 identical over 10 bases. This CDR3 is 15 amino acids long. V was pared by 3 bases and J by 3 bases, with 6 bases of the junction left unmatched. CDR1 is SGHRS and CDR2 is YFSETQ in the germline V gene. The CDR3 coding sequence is TGCGCCAGCAGCTCTGTAGCGGGAGGAAACTACGAGCAGTACTTC. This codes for CASSSVAGGNYEQYF.

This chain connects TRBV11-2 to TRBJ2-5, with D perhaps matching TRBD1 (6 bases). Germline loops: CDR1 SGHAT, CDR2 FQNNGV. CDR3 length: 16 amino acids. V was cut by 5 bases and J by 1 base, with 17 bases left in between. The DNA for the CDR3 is TGTGCCAGCAGCCCCAGACAGGAGATTATCCAAGAGACCCAGTACTTC. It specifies CASSPRQEIIQETQYF.

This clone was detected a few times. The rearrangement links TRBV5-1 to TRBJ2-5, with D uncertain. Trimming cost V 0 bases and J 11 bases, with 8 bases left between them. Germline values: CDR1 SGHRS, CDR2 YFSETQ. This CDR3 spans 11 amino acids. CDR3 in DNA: TGCGCCAGCAGCTTGGAGAGTGAGCAGTACTTC. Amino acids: CASSLESEQYF. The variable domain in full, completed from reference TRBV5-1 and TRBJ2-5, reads KAGVTQTPRYLIKTRGQQVTLSCSPISGHRSVSWYQQTPGQGLQFLFEYFSETQRNKGNFPGRFSGRQFSNSRSEMNVSTLELGDSALYLCASSLESEQYFGPGTRLLVL.

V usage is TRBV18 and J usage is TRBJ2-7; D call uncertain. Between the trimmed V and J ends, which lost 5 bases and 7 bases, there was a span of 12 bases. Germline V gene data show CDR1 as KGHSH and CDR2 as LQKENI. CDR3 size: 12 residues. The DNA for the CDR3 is TGTGCCAGCTCATTCGGAGATTTTGAGCAGTACTTC. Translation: CASSFGDFEQYF.